A single sample is the source of the 27 T cell receptor beta chains below, sequenced in a study of identical twins. A single record per CDR3 protein comes from TCRdb applying MiXCR to the 5' RACE reads. The table lists around 530,000 distinct CDR3 sequences, roughly 15% of them singletons. These data were also reused for a study on yellow fever vaccine responses in identical twins.

The sequencing sample was made of CD4+ T cells sorted from blood. These receptors all come from a woman aged 18-29 years in good health.

In this sample, this clonotype turned up a few times. The chain recombines TRBV6-2 or TRBV6-3 with TRBJ2-5; no definite D call. The CDR3 consists of 11 residues. Germline V CDR1 and CDR2: MNHEY, SVGEGT. With 6 bases removed from V and 5 bases from J, the gap between germline ends came to 7 bases. CDR3: CASRDTETQYF. The CDR3 DNA reads TGTGCCAGCAGGGATACTGAGACCCAGTACTTC.

This chain connects TRBV7-6 to TRBJ2-2; 9 bases are shared with TRBD1. With V trimmed by 1 base and J by 7 bases, 7 bases remained unmatched. CDR1 and CDR2 from the germline V gene are SGHVS and FNYEAQ. The length of the CDR3 is 16 residues. This chain's CDR3 is CASSLGYTGGVGELFF. The CDR3 coding sequence is TGTGCCAGCAGCTTAGGCTATACAGGGGGCGTCGGGGAGCTGTTTTTT.

This clonotype has a count of ten or more. The rearrangement links TRBV9 to TRBJ2-5; a weak D match, TRBD1 (6 bases). V lost 0 bases, J lost 1 base, and 10 bases lay in between. The V gene's germline CDR1 is SGDLS and CDR2 YYNGEE. The CDR3 covers 15 residues. The chain's CDR3 is CASSVGSTGQETQYF. CDR3 sequence (DNA): TGTGCCAGCAGCGTAGGATCGACAGGCCAAGAGACCCAGTACTTC. Variable domain in full (rest from reference TRBV9 and TRBJ2-5): DSGVTQTPKHLITATGQRVTLRCSPRSGDLSVYWYQQSLDQGLQFLIQYYNGEERAKGNILERFSAQQFPDLHSELNLSSLELGDSALYFCASSVGSTGQETQYFGPGTRLLVL.

The genes are TRBV20-1 and TRBJ2-1; either TRBD1 or TRBD2 may fit D (5 bases each). CDR1 is DFQATT and CDR2 is SNEGSKA in the germline V gene (reference sequence). The length of the CDR3 is 13 residues. V shed 4 bases and J shed 2 bases, with 9 bases lying between them. In nucleotides, the CDR3 is TGCAGTGCTAAAGGGACGGCCTACAATGAGCAGTTCTTC. It yields the protein CSAKGTAYNEQFF.

The chain uses TRBV5-5 and TRBJ2-1; 9 positions match TRBD2. The germline V gene encodes CDR1 SGHKS and CDR2 YYEKEE (reference sequence). Trimming removed 4 bases from V and 5 bases from J; junction bases left unmatched: 10. The CDR3 sequence is 16 residues long. The CDR3, as DNA: TGTGCCAGCAGCCAAATAGGACTAGCGAATAACAATGAGCAGTTCTTC. This codes for CASSQIGLANNNEQFF.

The rearrangement links TRBV12-3 or TRBV12-4 to TRBJ2-2; D not resolved. V was cut by 6 bases and J by 6 bases, with 11 bases left in between. This CDR3 spans 13 amino acids. In nucleotides, the CDR3 is TGTGCCAGCAGGCCGTCGTATTCCGGGGAGCTGTTTTTT. This sequence encodes CASRPSYSGELFF.

The V gene is TRBV24-1, the J gene TRBJ2-2; TRBD1 matches at 10 bases. This CDR3 is built from 14 residues. In germline, CDR1 is KGHDR, CDR2 SFDVKD. V lost 8 bases to trimming and J lost 6 bases; unmatched junction nucleotides: 5. The CDR3 sequence is CATNPGQGSGELFF. CDR3 in DNA: TGTGCCACCAACCCGGGACAGGGGTCCGGGGAGCTGTTTTTT.

This clonotype was picked up a small number of times. The chain is built from TRBV20-1 and TRBJ2-3; D gene ambiguous. The CDR3 consists of 14 residues. Germline assignment: CDR1 DFQATT and CDR2 SNEGSKA (reference sequence). Between the trimmed V and J ends, which lost 6 bases and 1 base, there was a span of 14 bases. The DNA for the CDR3 is TGCAGTGCCAGCCCCGGGCCTCGCACAGATACGCAGTATTTT. It yields the protein CSASPGPRTDTQYF.

This clonotype was detected only a few times. The chain carries TRBV20-1 and TRBJ2-5; 8 bases line up with TRBD2. V was pared by 5 bases and J by 2 bases, with 10 bases of the junction left unmatched. There are 15 residues in the CDR3. Germline CDR1 DFQATT, CDR2 SNEGSKA (reference sequence). The CDR3 protein is CSAPNLTSVQETQYF. The CDR3 DNA follows: TGCAGTGCTCCAAACCTGACTAGCGTTCAAGAGACCCAGTACTTC.

The rearrangement joins TRBV13 to TRBJ2-3; 8 bases line up with TRBD2. The germline V gene has CDR1 PRHDT and CDR2 FYEKMQ (reference sequence). Losses at the gene ends were 5 bases for V and 1 base for J; bases not matched to a gene: 26. This CDR3 is built from 22 residues. CDR3 loop: CASSASSSRGTSPVVGTDTQYF. The DNA for the CDR3 is TGTGCCAGCAGCGCTTCTTCCAGCCGAGGGACTAGTCCCGTTGTTGGCACAGATACGCAGTATTTT.

The chain has TRBV12-3 or TRBV12-4 and TRBJ1-5; weak D call: TRBD1 (6 bases). The CDR3 runs to 14 residues. V was pared by 3 bases and J by 6 bases, with 12 bases between. In DNA, the CDR3 is TGTGCCAGCAGTTTTGGGGGGCTCAGTCAGCCCCAGCATTTT. Amino acid sequence: CASSFGGLSQPQHF.

The rearrangement uses TRBV28 and TRBJ2-7; TRBD1 agrees at 7 bases. With 4 bases clipped from V and 5 bases from J, the junction kept 14 bases outside the gene matches. Germline V gene lookup returns CDR1 MDHEN and CDR2 SYDVKM. There are 16 residues in the CDR3. The CDR3 loop is CASSSGGDSPFDEQYF. CDR3 DNA sequence: TGTGCCAGCAGTTCTGGTGGGGACAGTCCCTTCGACGAGCAGTACTTC.

This sequence joins TRBV20-1 and TRBJ1-5; a possible D gene is TRBD1 (5 bases). The ends were cut back, 0 bases at V and 5 bases at J, with 11 bases in the middle. Germline CDR1 and CDR2: DFQATT and SNEGSKA (reference sequence). The CDR3 totals 14 residues. This CDR3 reads CSARDLTGYQPQHF. The CDR3 DNA reads as TGCAGTGCTAGAGATCTAACAGGATATCAGCCCCAGCATTTT.

This clonotype has ten or more counts. This chain links TRBV12-3 or TRBV12-4 with TRBJ1-1; D ambiguous. The CDR3 consists of 14 residues. V lost 0 bases and J lost 7, with 12 bases in between. CDR3 sequence reads: CASSLAPEIGEAFF. In DNA form, the CDR3 reads TGTGCCAGCAGTTTAGCCCCGGAGATCGGTGAAGCTTTCTTT.

This clonotype occurred a few times. J is TRBJ1-2 and V is TRBV20-1; 9 nucleotides line up with TRBD1. This CDR3 spans 14 amino acids. V lost 3 bases and J lost 7; bases outside the gene matches: 9. Germline V gives CDR1 DFQATT, CDR2 SNEGSKA (reference sequence). The CDR3 region is CSASPTGGGGGYTF. As DNA, the CDR3 is TGCAGTGCTAGCCCCACAGGGGGCGGTGGTGGCTACACCTTC.

This clonotype was seen only a few times. The CDR3, as DNA: TGTGCCAGCAGCTTTATCAATGAGCAGTTCTTC. It is translated as CASSFINEQFF. This chain uses TRBV7-9 with TRBJ2-1, with D unclear. This CDR3 has 11 amino acids. The V gene lost 3 bases and the J gene lost 6 bases, with 3 bases spanning the gap. Per the germline V gene, CDR1 is SEHNR and CDR2 is FQNEAQ (reference sequence).

The J gene is TRBJ1-2, the V gene TRBV5-1; weak D call: TRBD1 (6 bases). Germline loops: CDR1 SGHRS, CDR2 YFSETQ. The CDR3 totals 14 residues. The V end lost 4 bases, the J end lost 0 bases, and 10 bases lay between the germline ends. The CDR3 sequence is CASSTDRANYGYTF. CDR3 nucleotide sequence: TGCGCCAGCAGCACGGACAGAGCTAACTATGGCTACACCTTC. Combining the CDR3 with reference TRBV5-1 and TRBJ1-2 gives the whole variable domain KAGVTQTPRYLIKTRGQQVTLSCSPISGHRSVSWYQQTPGQGLQFLFEYFSETQRNKGNFPGRFSGRQFSNSRSEMNVSTLELGDSALYLCASSTDRANYGYTFGSGTRLTVV.

V gene TRBV20-1 combines with J gene TRBJ2-5, with 13 bases identical to TRBD2. After removal of 0 bases from V and 5 bases from J, the junction contained 3 bases not matched to a gene. Germline values: CDR1 DFQATT, CDR2 SNEGSKA (reference sequence). The CDR3 spans 15 residues. CDR3 region: CSARDGLAGAETQYF. The CDR3, as DNA: TGCAGTGCTAGAGACGGACTAGCGGGAGCGGAGACCCAGTACTTC.

The CDR3 here is CASSLLQGGEAFF. For the CDR3, the DNA is TGCGCCAGCAGCTTGTTGCAGGGTGGCGAAGCTTTCTTT. The chain joins TRBV5-1 to TRBJ1-1, with D perhaps matching TRBD1 (5 bases). The length of the CDR3 is 13 residues. The ends were cut back, 1 base at V and 8 bases at J, with 12 bases in the middle. The V gene's germline CDR1 is SGHRS and CDR2 YFSETQ. The full variable domain, its missing parts supplied by reference TRBV5-1 and TRBJ1-1, is KAGVTQTPRYLIKTRGQQVTLSCSPISGHRSVSWYQQTPGQGLQFLFEYFSETQRNKGNFPGRFSGRQFSNSRSEMNVSTLELGDSALYLCASSLLQGGEAFFGQGTRLTVV.

This clonotype was seen only a few times. V usage is TRBV5-5 and J usage is TRBJ2-1, with 7 bases identical to TRBD2. The V gene's germline CDR1 is SGHKS and CDR2 YYEKEE (reference sequence). This CDR3 is 15 amino acids long. Trimming removed 3 bases from V and 4 bases from J; junction bases left unmatched: 7. The CDR3 sequence is CASSSGGTQYNEQFF. CDR3 DNA sequence: TGTGCCAGCAGCTCCGGGGGGACCCAGTACAATGAGCAGTTCTTC.

This CDR3 reads CASSQTSGEAFF. CDR3 sequence (DNA): TGTGCCAGCAGCCAGACGTCCGGGGAAGCTTTCTTT. The genes are TRBV14 and TRBJ1-1, with D uncertain. V was clipped by 3 bases and J by 8 bases, with 10 bases between them. The CDR3 covers 12 residues. Germline CDR1 reads SGHDN; CDR2 reads FVKESK.

This clonotype has more than one count but fewer than ten. The J gene is TRBJ2-2, the V gene TRBV12-3 or TRBV12-4; 8 bases fit TRBD1. Trimming removed 8 bases from V and 6 bases from J; junction bases left unmatched: 11. The CDR3 is made up of 15 amino acids. Written as DNA, the CDR3 is TGTGCCAGCTACTCCCAGGGGGCGATCCCCGGGGAGCTGTTTTTT. This encodes CASYSQGAIPGELFF.

This clonotype appeared a few times. V usage is TRBV6-1 and J usage is TRBJ2-1, with 10 bases identical to TRBD2. V trimming: 6 bases; J trimming: 5 bases; junction bases outside the gene matches: 10. CDR3 length: 16 residues. Germline CDR1 and CDR2: MNHNS and SASEGT. The CDR3 bases are TGTGCCAGCAGGGATGGGGGGACTAGCGTAAACAATGAGCAGTTCTTC. Translation: CASRDGGTSVNNEQFF.

J is TRBJ2-2 and V is TRBV10-3, with TRBD2 matching over 12 bases. The germline CDR1 and CDR2 sequences are ENHRY and SYGVKD. CDR3 length: 18 amino acids. V shed 4 bases and J 2 bases; nucleotides not matched to a gene: 8. CDR3 in amino acids: CAISARASGGGNTGELFF. The CDR3 coding sequence is TGTGCCATCAGTGCCCGGGCTAGCGGGGGGGGAAACACCGGGGAGCTGTTTTTT.

This chain joins TRBV10-3 and TRBJ2-4; D ambiguous. The CDR3 is 16 residues long. Per the germline V gene, CDR1 is ENHRY and CDR2 is SYGVKD. With 2 bases removed from V and 0 bases from J, the gap between germline ends came to 11 bases. In nucleotides, the CDR3 is TGTGCCATCAGTGAGGAAGCGTTAGGAGCCAAAAACATTCAGTACTTC. Amino acid sequence: CAISEEALGAKNIQYF.

The chain joins TRBV2 to TRBJ2-5; D perhaps matches TRBD1 (6 bases). The CDR3 has 13 residues. Trimming stripped 7 bases from V and 7 bases from J, with 16 bases between. The germline gives CDR1 SNHLY, CDR2 FYNNEI. For the CDR3, the DNA is TGTGCCAGCAAGGGGACATTCCTCGGGACCCAGTACTTC. This translates into CASKGTFLGTQYF.

The chain has TRBV12-3 or TRBV12-4 and TRBJ2-3; the D gene is possibly TRBD1 (5 bases). Trimming cost V 7 bases and J 2 bases, with 16 bases left between them. There are 15 residues in the CDR3. The CDR3 loop is CASNPTLGLTDTQYF. The CDR3, as DNA: TGTGCCAGCAACCCCACTCTGGGGCTCACAGATACGCAGTATTTT.